Below, 16 T cell receptor beta chains from the same sample are listed, as sequenced in a study of blood T cells in healthy people across ages (dated by TCRdb to 2013 to 2016). Receptors were amplified or captured by 5' RACE. The sequencing machine was an Illumina HiSeq 2500. A second PCR of about 7 to 12 cycles was performed with a sample-barcoded 5' primer and a J-beta primer mix. The public reads were reprocessed in TCRdb via fastp at Q25 and MiXCR, keeping in-frame beta chains. Rows are unified per CDR3 protein, each entry keeping the most common DNA and genes. Counted in this sample were 700,000 or so distinct CDR3 sequences; 40% to 45% of them appeared once. The top ten hold around 30% of the sample. The sample comprised blood. The receptors come from a man older than 75 in good health.

The chain has TRBV29-1 and TRBJ2-3; 13 bases map to TRBD2. Trimming removed 8 bases from V and 4 bases from J; junction bases left unmatched: 3. Looked up from germline, CDR1 is SQVTM and CDR2 is ANQGSEA. The length of the CDR3 is 13 residues. CDR3 DNA sequence: TGCAGCCTCGGGACTAGCGGGGCAGATACGCAGTATTTT. This translates into CSLGTSGADTQYF.

The CDR3 nucleotides read TGTGCCAGCAGCCTAGAGGGGCGGGAGGGCATTGAGACCCAGTACTTC. Its protein product is CASSLEGREGIETQYF. The chain joins TRBV7-2 to TRBJ2-5; TRBD2 matches at 9 bases. Germline assignment: CDR1 SGHTA and CDR2 FQGNSA. Trimming took 5 bases from V and 5 from J; bases not matched to a gene: 12. The CDR3 has 16 amino acids.

This chain joins TRBV12-3 or TRBV12-4 and TRBJ1-2; 7 bases are shared with TRBD1. With V trimmed by 5 bases and J by 3 bases, 15 bases remained unmatched. The CDR3 contains 17 residues. The CDR3 DNA reads as TGTGCCAGCAGTCTAAAGGGTTTTGAGGGGGCGGACTATGGCTACACCTTC. Amino acids: CASSLKGFEGADYGYTF.

The chain's CDR3 is CASSLTGGSEKLFF. CDR3 coding DNA: TGTGCCAGCAGCTTAACTGGGGGCAGTGAAAAACTGTTTTTT. The chain joins TRBV7-2 to TRBJ1-4; D possibly corresponds to TRBD1 (6 bases). In germline, CDR1 is SGHTA, CDR2 FQGNSA. The CDR3 consists of 14 residues. Trimming removed 2 bases from V and 7 bases from J, with 11 bases in between.

The V and J genes are TRBV4-2 and TRBJ2-2; either TRBD1 or TRBD2 may fit D (5 bases each). Germline V gives CDR1 LGHNA, CDR2 YNFKEQ. This CDR3 region has 17 residues. V lost 1 base, J lost 0 bases, and 12 bases lay in between. CDR3: CASSQAPGTSNTGELFF. CDR3 DNA sequence: TGTGCCAGCAGCCAAGCCCCCGGGACGTCGAACACCGGGGAGCTGTTTTTT.

Note on this clonotype: Possible read error: a much larger clone is one base away. The gene calls are TRBV30 and TRBJ1-2; D is undetermined. CDR1 is GTSNPN, CDR2 SVGIG, per germline (reference sequence). The CDR3 loop spans 12 amino acids. CDR3 amino acids: CAGSTVNYGYTF. The CDR3 nucleotides read TGTGCCGGGAGTACAGTTAACTATGGCTACACCTTC.

This clonotype was found many times. The gene calls are TRBV3-1 and TRBJ2-1; tentative D call: TRBD2 (5 bases). This CDR3 has 16 residues. Germline V gene sequence: CDR1 LGHDT, CDR2 YNNKEL (reference sequence). Deletions cut 4 bases from V and 4 bases from J, with 17 bases between. The CDR3 sequence: CASSPRLLGSYNEQFF. CDR3 coding DNA: TGTGCCAGCAGCCCCCGACTACTGGGGAGTTACAATGAGCAGTTCTTC.

CDR3 region: CASTGRLNYGYTF. Here the CDR3 DNA reads TGTGCCAGCACAGGGCGGTTAAACTATGGCTACACCTTC. The gene calls are TRBV25-1 and TRBJ1-2; D is perhaps TRBD1 (5 bases). Trimming stripped 7 bases from V and 2 bases from J, with 11 bases between. Germline CDR1 reads MGHDK; CDR2 reads SYGVNS. The CDR3 loop spans 13 amino acids.

This clonotype was observed a handful of times. The V and J genes are TRBV6-1 and TRBJ2-3; 7 bases align to TRBD2. Germline values: CDR1 MNHNS, CDR2 SASEGT. This CDR3 contains 14 residues. Trimming at V came to 3 bases and at J to 4 bases, leaving 4 bases not matched to a gene. The CDR3: CASSEGGTPDTQYF. The CDR3 DNA reads TGTGCCAGCAGTGAGGGGGGGACCCCAGATACGCAGTATTTT.

The rearrangement joins TRBV11-2 to TRBJ2-2; D call uncertain. Germline V gene lookup returns CDR1 SGHAT and CDR2 FQNNGV. CDR3 size: 15 residues. V was clipped by 0 bases and J by 5 bases, with 10 bases between them. CDR3 nucleotides: TGTGCCAGCAGCTTAGAGAGTATTACAACCGGGGAGCTGTTTTTT. Protein: CASSLESITTGELFF.

The chain combines TRBV4-2 with TRBJ2-1; 8 bases are shared with TRBD2. The CDR3 loop spans 18 amino acids. Germline V CDR1 and CDR2: LGHNA, YNFKEQ. The trim removed 0 bases at V and 4 bases at J, leaving 11 bases unmatched. Written as DNA, the CDR3 is TGTGCCAGCAGCCAAGATACGGGGGGGGGGCGTTCTTACAATGAGCAGTTCTTC. Protein product: CASSQDTGGGRSYNEQFF.

The chain combines TRBV20-1 with TRBJ1-5; 8 bases line up with TRBD1. This CDR3 region has 13 residues. After removal of 2 bases from V and 7 bases from J, the junction contained 4 bases not matched to a gene. Germline V gene lookup returns CDR1 DFQATT and CDR2 SNEGSKA (reference sequence). CDR3 sequence (DNA): TGCAGTGCTAGACTACAGGGGGTCCAGCCCCAGCATTTT. Its translation is CSARLQGVQPQHF.

The rearrangement uses TRBV7-2 and TRBJ1-1; no firm D call. Germline assignment: CDR1 SGHTA and CDR2 FQGNSA. Deletions cut 1 base from V and 3 bases from J, with 6 bases between. The CDR3 loop spans 13 amino acids. The CDR3 sequence: CASSLDRDTEAFF. For the CDR3, the DNA is TGTGCCAGCAGCTTAGACAGAGACACTGAAGCTTTCTTT.

The rearrangement links TRBV20-1 to TRBJ2-6; TRBD1 might be the D (5 bases). Trimming took off 3 bases at V and 2 bases at J, with 14 bases between the two ends. CDR1 is DFQATT, CDR2 SNEGSKA, per germline (reference sequence). This CDR3 spans 16 amino acids. The CDR3 region is CSARAETQAGANVLTF. Written as DNA, the CDR3 is TGCAGTGCTAGGGCCGAGACACAGGCTGGGGCCAACGTCCTGACTTTC.

This clonotype has at least ten counts. This chain uses TRBV11-2 with TRBJ2-7; D remains unclear. The germline V and J ends were trimmed by 6 bases and 1 base, with 7 bases remaining between them. The CDR3 is 12 amino acids. CDR1 is SGHAT, CDR2 FQNNGV, per germline. CDR3 coding DNA: TGTGCCAGCAGAGTCGGATCCTACGAGCAGTACTTC. Translating it yields CASRVGSYEQYF.

The chain uses TRBV18 and TRBJ2-3; TRBD1 matches 10 bases. CDR3 size: 17 residues. Germline V lookup: CDR1 KGHSH, CDR2 LQKENI. The ends lost 1 base at V and 1 base at J; junction bases unmatched: 5. CDR3 in amino acids: CASSPRRGQGGTDTQYF. Here the CDR3 DNA reads TGTGCCAGCTCACCACGTCGCGGACAGGGGGGCACAGATACGCAGTATTTT.